This entry features one TCR beta chain sequence. Its matching antigen is unknown. Trimming stripped 0 bases from V and 1 base from J, with 6 bases between. CDR1 and CDR2 (germline): LGHNA, YSLEER. The CDR3 runs 14 residues. Profiled with immunoSEQ multiplex PCR; TCRdb holds only in-frame clones, not every one. The profile shows 50,000 to 70,000 clones, approximately 86% of them singletons. The data originate from a study of T cell responses to AZD1222 COVID-19 vaccine. Study-level results: Sampled repertoires all dated from after the peak T cell response. CD4 TCRs covered the whole spike, strongest at regions 160-218 and 743-854.

The origin of this receptor is an adult who received the AZD1222 COVID-19 vaccine. Specimen: peripheral blood, collected 28 days after the second AZD1222 dose. The V call is TRBV4-3, the J call TRBJ1-1; D ambiguous. The CDR3 DNA sequence: TGCGCCAGCAGCCAAGATAGAGGGAACACTGAAGCTTTCTTT. Protein sequence: CASSQDRGNTEAFF.